This entry describes one T cell receptor beta chain. Profiling relied on immunoSEQ multiplex PCR, and the TCRdb table lists in-frame clones only, not all of them. The table shows about 110,000 clones, with approximately 92% occurring only once. These data belong to a study of T cell responses to AZD1222 COVID-19 vaccine. About the research overall: Whether given at about 4 or about 12 weeks, second doses were pooled.

The TCR was taken from an adult in good health. The sequences come from peripheral blood, collected on day 0 of AZD1222 vaccination.

The CDR3 loop reads CASSLTGASNEKLFF. In DNA form, the CDR3 reads TGTGCCAGCAGCCTGACAGGGGCCTCCAATGAAAAACTGTTTTTT. The chain uses TRBV11-2 and TRBJ1-4; the match to TRBD1 covers 8 bases. The germline V gene has CDR1 SGHAT and CDR2 FQNNGV. The junction had 7 bases not matched to a gene; V was cut back by 5 bases and J by 5 bases. The CDR3 is 15 residues long.